This record concerns one T cell receptor (beta chain) sequence. PCR amplification relied on 60 Vbeta primers (plus 13 Jbeta primers). Sequenced by immunoSEQ multiplex PCR; TCRdb stores in-frame clones only, minus some. The sample has about 170,000 clones, more than 75% seen once. Germline loops: CDR1 SGDLS, CDR2 YYNGEE. CDR3 length: 12 residues. Trimming removed 7 bases from V and 2 bases from J, with 10 bases in between. These data belong to a study of cytomegalovirus exposure and HLA in healthy donors. Across the whole study: Earlier results showed 120 million or so unique TCR beta sequences derived from around 170 million T cells.

Source material: PBMCs. The clonotype comes from a young man in good health and CMV-seropositive. The chain carries TRBV9 and TRBJ2-7; maybe TRBD2 (6 bases). Here the CDR3 reads CASPGSPYEQYV. DNA of the CDR3: TGTGCCAGCCCCGGGAGCCCCTACGAGCAGTACGTC.